Shown below are 2 T cell receptor beta chains from a single sample sequenced in a study of T-cell reconstitution after alpha-beta-depleted transplantation in children. Unique molecular identifiers were incorporated during preparation of the TCRbeta library. One entry per CDR3 protein results from TCRdb running MiXCR on the PCR reads. The sample has 450,000 to 500,000 distinct CDR3 sequences; roughly an eighth are singletons. The sample consisted of PBMCs from the stem cell graft donor, taken from the stem cell graft. These receptors were collected from a human donor who donated a stem cell graft to a child with combined immunodeficiency.

This clonotype was counted a few times. V is TRBV4-3 and J is TRBJ2-1; D may be TRBD1 (5 bases). The CDR3 consists of 15 residues. The V end lost 1 base, the J end lost 0 bases, and 7 bases lay between the germline ends. CDR1 and CDR2 (germline): LGHNA, YSLEER. CDR3 nucleotides: TGCGCCAGCAGCCAAGGGGGCTACTCCTACAATGAGCAGTTCTTC. This sequence encodes CASSQGGYSYNEQFF.

This clonotype has ten or more counts. The chain couples TRBV29-1 to TRBJ2-7; D is undetermined. V was trimmed by 2 bases and J by 6 bases, leaving 14 bases between them. From germline, CDR1 is SQVTM and CDR2 ANQGSEA. The CDR3 totals 13 residues. CDR3 residues: CSVETWGSGEQYF. As DNA, the CDR3 is TGCAGCGTTGAAACTTGGGGTTCGGGCGAGCAGTACTTC.